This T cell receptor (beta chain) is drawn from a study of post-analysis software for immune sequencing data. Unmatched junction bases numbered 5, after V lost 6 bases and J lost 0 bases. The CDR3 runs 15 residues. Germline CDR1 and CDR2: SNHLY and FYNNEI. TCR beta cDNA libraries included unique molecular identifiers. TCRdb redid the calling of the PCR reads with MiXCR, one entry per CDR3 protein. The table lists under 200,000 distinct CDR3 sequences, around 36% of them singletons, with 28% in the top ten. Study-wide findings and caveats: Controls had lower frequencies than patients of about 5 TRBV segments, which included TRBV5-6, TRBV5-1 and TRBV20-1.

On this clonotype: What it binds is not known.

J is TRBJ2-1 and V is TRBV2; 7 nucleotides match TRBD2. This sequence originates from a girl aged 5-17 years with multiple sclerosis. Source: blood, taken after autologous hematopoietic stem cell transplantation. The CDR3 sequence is CASRVLASSYNEQFF. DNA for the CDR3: TGTGCCAGCAGGGTACTAGCGAGCTCCTACAATGAGCAGTTCTTC. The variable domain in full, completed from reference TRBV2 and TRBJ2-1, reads EPEVTQTPSHQVTQMGQEVILRCVPISNHLYFYWYRQILGQKVEFLVSFYNNEISEKSEIFDDQFSVERPDGSNFTLKIRSTKLEDSAMYFCASRVLASSYNEQFFGPGTRLTVL.